The sequence of this T cell receptor (beta chain) was determined in a study of blood T cells in healthy people across ages. V was pared by 8 bases and J by 4 bases, with 17 bases between. Looked up from germline, CDR1 is MNHEY and CDR2 is SVGEGT. This CDR3 has 14 amino acids. Alongside a J-beta primer mix, a sample-barcoded 5' primer served in a second PCR lasting about 7 to 12 cycles. TCRdb reprocessed the 5' RACE reads via MiXCR and lists one record per CDR3 protein. Altogether approximately 800,000 distinct CDR3 sequences are present, approximately 24% being singletons, with the ten largest covering over 2.5%. This clonotype was seen a few times. These records were also assigned to another study, of T cells of mothers and their children.

The V call is TRBV6-2 or TRBV6-3, the J call TRBJ2-5; perhaps TRBD2 as D (6 bases). Sequencing used blood. The clonotype comes from a boy aged 5-17 years in good health. In DNA, the CDR3 is TGTGCCAGCGGGGGGACCGCCTTTAGAGAGACCCAGTACTTC. Its protein is CASGGTAFRETQYF.